This is a list of T cell receptor beta chains from one sample in a study of OX40 agonist ivuxolimab in advanced cancers. The table came from immunoSEQ multiplex PCR; TCRdb's copy has only in-frame clones and leaves some out. Of just over 45,000 clones in the sample, 85% to 95% are singletons; the top ten hold approximately 9.9%. The input for sequencing was CD4+ or CD8+ T cells sorted from blood, taken in a trial of the OX40 agonist ivuxolimab. The receptors here all came from an adult with an advanced solid tumor such as melanoma, head and neck, liver or kidney cancer. Both conserved end residues are part of each CDR3. The order of the fields is CDR3 protein, CDR3 DNA, CDR3 length, D gene, J gene, V gene, clone size. The D gene is left open where the match is weak. Expanded clones get a size class; other rows say once, few or many, or leave the size out.

CDR3: CASSADSELRGFF
DNA: TGTGCCAGCAGCGCCGACTCCGAACTACGAGGTTTCTTC
length: 13
D: .
J: TRBJ2-1
V: TRBV4-2
size: .

CDR3: CASSQAGGLLNTQYF
DNA: TGCGCCAGCAGCCAAGCCGGCGGCCTCCTTAATACGCAGTATTTT
length: 15
D: .
J: TRBJ2-3
V: TRBV4-1
size: .

CDR3: CAISESEGLTQETQYF
DNA: TGTGCCATCAGTGAGTCAGAGGGACTGACCCAAGAGACCCAGTACTTC
length: 16
D: .
J: TRBJ2-5
V: TRBV10-3
size: few

CDR3: CASSPFPGQGIHSGNTIYF
DNA: TGTGCCAGCTCACCCTTCCCGGGACAGGGGATCCACTCTGGAAACACCATATATTTT
length: 19
D: TRBD1
J: TRBJ1-3
V: TRBV18
size: .

CDR3: CASTPRTGYTYEQYF
DNA: TGTGCCAGCACCCCGAGAACAGGGTACACCTACGAGCAGTACTTC
length: 15
D: .
J: TRBJ2-7
V: TRBV7-9
size: .

CDR3: CASSPPGTVGDTQYF
DNA: TGTGCCAGCAGCCCCCCTGGGACCGTTGGGGATACGCAGTATTTT
length: 15
D: .
J: TRBJ2-3
V: TRBV7-9
size: .

CDR3: CASSQDIPKNTEAFF
DNA: TGCGCCAGCAGCCAAGATATTCCAAAGAACACTGAAGCTTTCTTT
length: 15
D: .
J: TRBJ1-1
V: TRBV4-3
size: .

CDR3: CSNLGLPNPEDYNEQFF
DNA: TGCAGCAATTTGGGACTACCAAACCCGGAAGACTACAATGAGCAGTTCTTC
length: 17
D: TRBD2
J: TRBJ2-1
V: TRBV29-1
size: .

CDR3: CASSFTGYNEQFF
DNA: TGTGCCAGCAGTTTCACAGGATACAATGAGCAGTTCTTC
length: 13
D: .
J: TRBJ2-1
V: TRBV27
size: .

CDR3: CASSSGATEQYF
DNA: TGTGCCAGCAGCTCCGGGGCGACGGAGCAGTACTTC
length: 12
D: .
J: TRBJ2-7
V: TRBV7-9
size: .

CDR3: CASSSGTLNYGYTF
DNA: TGTGCCAGCAGTTCAGGGACACTGAACTATGGCTACACCTTC
length: 14
D: .
J: TRBJ1-2
V: TRBV27
size: .

CDR3: CASSTTGSPLGTDTQYF
DNA: TGTGCCAGCAGCACAACAGGGTCCCCCCTGGGCACAGATACGCAGTATTTT
length: 17
D: .
J: TRBJ2-3
V: TRBV9
size: .

CDR3: CASSLYLTTGTYNYGYTF
DNA: TGTGCCAGCAGTTTATATTTGACGACCGGGACCTACAACTATGGCTACACCTTC
length: 18
D: .
J: TRBJ1-2
V: TRBV28
size: .

CDR3: CASSWREGAALNQPQHF
DNA: TGTGCCAGCAGTTGGAGGGAAGGGGCGGCCCTTAATCAGCCCCAGCATTTT
length: 17
D: .
J: TRBJ1-5
V: TRBV28
size: .

CDR3: CASSSGHDSGNTIYF
DNA: TGTGCCAGCAGTTCAGGGCACGACTCTGGAAACACCATATATTTT
length: 15
D: .
J: TRBJ1-3
V: TRBV28
size: .

CDR3: CASSAPQGTEAFF
DNA: TGTGCCAGCAGTGCACCTCAGGGCACTGAAGCTTTCTTT
length: 13
D: .
J: TRBJ1-1
V: TRBV6-5
size: .

CDR3: CAWSGGAGGNEQYF
DNA: TGTGCCTGGAGTGGAGGAGCGGGAGGGAACGAGCAGTACTTC
length: 14
D: TRBD2
J: TRBJ2-7
V: TRBV30
size: .

CDR3: CASSLGGGYTF
DNA: TGCGCCAGCAGCTTGGGGGGTGGCTACACCTTC
length: 11
D: .
J: TRBJ1-2
V: TRBV5-1
size: .

CDR3: CASGQGDHNEQFF
DNA: TGTGCCAGCGGACAGGGAGACCACAATGAGCAGTTCTTC
length: 13
D: TRBD1
J: TRBJ2-1
V: TRBV9
size: .

CDR3: CASSSGPVDPRSLFYEQYF
DNA: TGTGCCAGCAGCTCAGGACCCGTGGACCCTCGGTCCTTGTTCTACGAGCAGTACTTC
length: 19
D: .
J: TRBJ2-7
V: TRBV7-6
size: .

CDR3: CASSFAGQETQYF
DNA: TGTGCCAGCAGTTTTGCAGGACAAGAGACCCAGTACTTC
length: 13
D: .
J: TRBJ2-5
V: TRBV27
size: .

CDR3: CASRLAASTDTQYF
DNA: TGTGCCAGCCGCCTAGCGGCGAGCACAGATACGCAGTATTTT
length: 14
D: TRBD2
J: TRBJ2-3
V: TRBV27
size: .

CDR3: CASSRDRRATEAFF
DNA: TGTGCCAGCAGCCGGGACAGGAGGGCTACTGAAGCTTTCTTT
length: 14
D: TRBD1
J: TRBJ1-1
V: TRBV6-6
size: few

CDR3: CASSINQGQVGYTF
DNA: TGTGCCAGCAGTATCAACCAGGGGCAGGTTGGCTACACCTTC
length: 14
D: .
J: TRBJ1-2
V: TRBV27
size: .

CDR3: CASSLVTVSSYEQYF
DNA: TGTGCCAGCAGCTTAGTCACAGTTAGCTCCTACGAGCAGTACTTC
length: 15
D: .
J: TRBJ2-7
V: TRBV11-3
size: .

CDR3: CASSLGSGPDTQYF
DNA: TGTGCCAGCAGCTTGGGCTCGGGTCCAGATACGCAGTATTTT
length: 14
D: .
J: TRBJ2-3
V: TRBV5-5
size: .

CDR3: CASRGSGQFF
DNA: TGTGCCAGCAGGGGCTCCGGTCAGTTCTTC
length: 10
D: .
J: TRBJ2-1
V: TRBV2
size: .

CDR3: CASSEGGYEQYF
DNA: TGTGCCAGCAGTGAAGGGGGATACGAGCAGTACTTC
length: 12
D: .
J: TRBJ2-7
V: TRBV6-1
size: .

CDR3: CASSVRSGSSYNEQFF
DNA: TGTGCCAGCAGCGTTCGTAGCGGGAGCTCCTACAATGAGCAGTTCTTC
length: 16
D: TRBD2
J: TRBJ2-1
V: TRBV9
size: .

CDR3: CASRLGETEAFF
DNA: TGTGCCAGCAGACTCGGGGAAACTGAAGCTTTCTTT
length: 12
D: .
J: TRBJ1-1
V: TRBV6-5
size: .

CDR3: CASSLSQREVTTGELFF
DNA: TGTGCCAGCAGCTTATCTCAGCGGGAGGTCACCACCGGGGAGCTGTTTTTT
length: 17
D: TRBD2
J: TRBJ2-2
V: TRBV7-8
size: once

CDR3: CASSPLHGTGFDEQFF
DNA: TGTGCCAGCAGCCCGTTACACGGGACAGGGTTCGATGAGCAGTTCTTC
length: 16
D: TRBD1
J: TRBJ2-1
V: TRBV4-2
size: .

CDR3: CASSVETGPYEQYF
DNA: TGTGCCAGCAGCGTAGAGACAGGCCCCTACGAGCAGTACTTC
length: 14
D: .
J: TRBJ2-7
V: TRBV9
size: .

CDR3: CASSHGLGETQYF
DNA: TGTGCCAGCAGCCATGGGTTAGGGGAGACCCAGTACTTC
length: 13
D: .
J: TRBJ2-5
V: TRBV14
size: .

CDR3: CASSQAALGLAGYSYEQYF
DNA: TGCGCCAGCAGCCAAGCAGCCCTTGGACTAGCGGGTTACTCCTACGAGCAGTACTTC
length: 19
D: TRBD2
J: TRBJ2-7
V: TRBV4-1
size: .

CDR3: CASSWGPTNEAFF
DNA: TGTGCCAGCAGCTGGGGCCCTACGAATGAAGCTTTCTTT
length: 13
D: .
J: TRBJ1-1
V: TRBV5-6
size: .

CDR3: CASRTDRGQNTGELFF
DNA: TGTGCCAGCAGGACCGACAGGGGGCAAAACACCGGGGAGCTGTTTTTT
length: 16
D: .
J: TRBJ2-2
V: TRBV21-1
size: .

CDR3: CATRTWNNEQFF
DNA: TGTGCCACTCGGACTTGGAACAATGAGCAGTTCTTC
length: 12
D: .
J: TRBJ2-1
V: TRBV19
size: .

CDR3: CASSSVLFTKNIQYF
DNA: TGTGCCAGCAGTTCCGTCCTGTTTACCAAAAACATTCAGTACTTC
length: 15
D: .
J: TRBJ2-4
V: TRBV27
size: .